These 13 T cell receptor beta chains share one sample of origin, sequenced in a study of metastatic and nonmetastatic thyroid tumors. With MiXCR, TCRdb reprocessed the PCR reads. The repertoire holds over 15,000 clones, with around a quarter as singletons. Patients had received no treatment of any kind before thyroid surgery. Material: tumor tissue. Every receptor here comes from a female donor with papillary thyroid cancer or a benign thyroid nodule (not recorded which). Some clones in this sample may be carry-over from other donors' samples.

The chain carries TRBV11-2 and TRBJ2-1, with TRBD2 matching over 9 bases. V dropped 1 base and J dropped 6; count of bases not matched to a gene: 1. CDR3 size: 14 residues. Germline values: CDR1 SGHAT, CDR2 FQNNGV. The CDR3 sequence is CASSLVGLANEQFF. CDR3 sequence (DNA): TGTGCCAGCAGCTTAGTGGGACTAGCCAATGAGCAGTTCTTC.

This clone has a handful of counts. The DNA of the CDR3 is TGTGCCACCGGGGCGACCTACGAGCAGTACTTC. This codes for CATGATYEQYF. The V and J genes are TRBV10-3 and TRBJ2-7, with D perhaps being TRBD1 or TRBD2 (5 bases each). This CDR3 is 11 amino acids long. With 10 bases removed from V and 2 bases from J, the gap between germline ends came to 9 bases. Germline V gives CDR1 ENHRY, CDR2 SYGVKD.

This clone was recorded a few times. The CDR3 reads CASSTAPGGDRNQPQHF. Here the CDR3 DNA reads TGTGCCAGCAGTACCGCCCCAGGGGGGGACCGGAATCAGCCCCAGCATTTT. The chain recombines TRBV6-1 with TRBJ1-5, with 7 bases lining up with TRBD1. Per the germline V gene, CDR1 is MNHNS and CDR2 is SASEGT. The CDR3 length is 17 residues. J gave up 4 bases and V 5 bases, and 14 bases lay outside the gene matches.

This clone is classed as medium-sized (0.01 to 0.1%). The CDR3 loop is CASSEYVGSTQYF. DNA for the CDR3: TGTGCCAGCAGTGAATATGTTGGTAGTACGCAGTATTTT. The rearrangement uses TRBV25-1 and TRBJ2-3; no firm D call. The CDR3 spans 13 residues. With 0 bases removed from V and 8 bases from J, the gap between germline ends came to 9 bases. Germline V gene lookup returns CDR1 MGHDK and CDR2 SYGVNS. Variable domain in full (rest from reference TRBV25-1 and TRBJ2-3): EADIYQTPRYLVIGTGKKITLECSQTMGHDKMYWYQQDPGMELHLIHYSYGVNSTEKGDLSSESTVSRIRTEHFPLTLESARPSHTSQYLCASSEYVGSTQYFGPGTRLTVL.

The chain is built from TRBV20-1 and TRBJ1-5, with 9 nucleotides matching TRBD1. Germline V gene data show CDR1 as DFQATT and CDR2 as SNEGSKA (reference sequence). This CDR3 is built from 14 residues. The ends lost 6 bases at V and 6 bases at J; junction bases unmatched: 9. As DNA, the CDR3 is TGCAGTGCCAAACAGGGGGCGGTTAGTCAGCCCCAGCATTTT. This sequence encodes CSAKQGAVSQPQHF.

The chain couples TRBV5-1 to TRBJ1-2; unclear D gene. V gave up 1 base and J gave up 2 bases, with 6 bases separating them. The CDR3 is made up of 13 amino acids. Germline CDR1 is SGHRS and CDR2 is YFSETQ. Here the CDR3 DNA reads TGCGCCAGCAGCTTGCCGGGAAACTATGGCTACACCTTC. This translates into CASSLPGNYGYTF.

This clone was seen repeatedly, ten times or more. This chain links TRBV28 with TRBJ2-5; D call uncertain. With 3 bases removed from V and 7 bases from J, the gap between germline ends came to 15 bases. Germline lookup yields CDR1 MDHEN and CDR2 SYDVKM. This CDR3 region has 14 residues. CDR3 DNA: TGTGCCAGCAGTTTGGGTAAATTATTATGGACCCAGTACTTC. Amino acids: CASSLGKLLWTQYF. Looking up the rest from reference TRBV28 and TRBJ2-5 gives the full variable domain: DVKVTQSSRYLVKRTGEKVFLECVQDMDHENMFWYRQDPGLGLRLIYFSYDVKMKEKGDIPEGYSVSREKKERFSLILESASTNQTSMYLCASSLGKLLWTQYFGPGTRLLVL.

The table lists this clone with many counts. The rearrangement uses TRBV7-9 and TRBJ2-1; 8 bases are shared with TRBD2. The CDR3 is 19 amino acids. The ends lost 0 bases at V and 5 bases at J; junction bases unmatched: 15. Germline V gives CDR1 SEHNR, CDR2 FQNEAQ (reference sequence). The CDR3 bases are TGTGCCAGCAGCTTAGCGCGTGAGCTGGCGGGAGGAAGGGACAATGAGCAGTTCTTC. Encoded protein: CASSLARELAGGRDNEQFF.

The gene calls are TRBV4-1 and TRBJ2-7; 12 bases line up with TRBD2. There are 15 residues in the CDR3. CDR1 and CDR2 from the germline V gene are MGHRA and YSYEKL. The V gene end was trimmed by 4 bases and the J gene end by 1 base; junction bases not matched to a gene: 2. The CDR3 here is CASSRGLAGSYEQYF. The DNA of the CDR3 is TGCGCCAGCAGCCGAGGACTAGCGGGGTCCTACGAGCAGTACTTC.

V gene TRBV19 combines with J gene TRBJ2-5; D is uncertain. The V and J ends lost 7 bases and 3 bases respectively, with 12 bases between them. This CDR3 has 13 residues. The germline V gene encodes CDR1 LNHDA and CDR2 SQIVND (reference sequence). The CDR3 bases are TGTGCCAGTACAGGAAGTACTAAAGAGACCCAGTACTTC. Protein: CASTGSTKETQYF.

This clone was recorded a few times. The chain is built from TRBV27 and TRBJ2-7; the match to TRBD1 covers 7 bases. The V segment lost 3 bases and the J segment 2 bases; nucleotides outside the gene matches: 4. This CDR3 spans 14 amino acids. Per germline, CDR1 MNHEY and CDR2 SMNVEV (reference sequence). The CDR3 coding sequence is TGTGCCAGCAGTTTGTCCGGGACAGCCTACGAGCAGTACTTC. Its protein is CASSLSGTAYEQYF.

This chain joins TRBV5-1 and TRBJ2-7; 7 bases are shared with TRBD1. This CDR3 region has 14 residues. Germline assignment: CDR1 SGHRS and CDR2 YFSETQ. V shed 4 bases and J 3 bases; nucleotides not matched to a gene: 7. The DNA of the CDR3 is TGCGCCAGCAGCGTCGGGACAGCAGGCTACGAGCAGTACTTC. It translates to CASSVGTAGYEQYF.

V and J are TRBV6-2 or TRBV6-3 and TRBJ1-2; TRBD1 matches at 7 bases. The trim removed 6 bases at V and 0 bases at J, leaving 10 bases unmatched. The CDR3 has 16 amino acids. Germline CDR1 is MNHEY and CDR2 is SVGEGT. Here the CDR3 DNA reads TGTGCCAGCAGGCCCCTAGGACAGGCCGCTAACTATGGCTACACCTTC. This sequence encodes CASRPLGQAANYGYTF.